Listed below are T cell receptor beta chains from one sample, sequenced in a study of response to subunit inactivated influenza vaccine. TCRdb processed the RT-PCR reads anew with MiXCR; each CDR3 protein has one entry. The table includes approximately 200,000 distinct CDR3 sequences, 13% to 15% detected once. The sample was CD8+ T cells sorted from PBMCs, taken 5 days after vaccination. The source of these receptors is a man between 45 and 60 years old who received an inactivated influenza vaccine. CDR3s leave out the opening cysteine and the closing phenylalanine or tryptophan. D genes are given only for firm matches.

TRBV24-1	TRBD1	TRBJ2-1	ATSRPGTGANEQF
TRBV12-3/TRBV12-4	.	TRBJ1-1	ASRGTEKDTEAF
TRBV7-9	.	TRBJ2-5	ASSLARPGYQETQY
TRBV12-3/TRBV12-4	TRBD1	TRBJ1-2	ASSSPGQGASGYT
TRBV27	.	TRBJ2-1	ASSGLGVRGNEQF
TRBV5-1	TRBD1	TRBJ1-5	ASSIGTGGNQPQH
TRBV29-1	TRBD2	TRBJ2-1	SVDGLREGPYNEQF
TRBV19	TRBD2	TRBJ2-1	ASRAGGYGVNEQF
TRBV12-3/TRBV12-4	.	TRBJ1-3	ASSLEDLPY
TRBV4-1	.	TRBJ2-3	ASSQLGLSTDTQY
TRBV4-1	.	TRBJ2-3	ASSQGGVDTQY
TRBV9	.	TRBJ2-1	ASSVGWGDEQF
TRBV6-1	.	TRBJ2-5	ASSEWWTGGETQY
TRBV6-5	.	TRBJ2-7	ASSYARRVDDQY
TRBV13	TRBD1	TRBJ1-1	ASSPWKVRGLSDTEAF
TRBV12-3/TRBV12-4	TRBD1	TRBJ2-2	ASSFNQGVTGELF
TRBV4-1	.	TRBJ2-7	ASSPLGAGEGEQY
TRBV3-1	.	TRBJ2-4	ASSQDYLQY
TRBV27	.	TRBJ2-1	ASSLYSGGDEQF
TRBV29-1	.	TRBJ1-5	SVEEGGSNQPQH
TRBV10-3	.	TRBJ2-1	AISEVGNEQF
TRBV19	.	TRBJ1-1	ASSIGGVNTEAF
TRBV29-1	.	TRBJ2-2	SVRQANTGELF
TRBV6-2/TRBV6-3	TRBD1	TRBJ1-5	ASSHHRGHQPKH
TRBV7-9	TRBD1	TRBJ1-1	ASSLDRGHTEAF
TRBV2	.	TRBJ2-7	ASSDSGSSTPFEQY
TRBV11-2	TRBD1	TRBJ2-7	ASSVPGQNLYEQY
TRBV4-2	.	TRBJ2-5	ASSQEAKWETQY
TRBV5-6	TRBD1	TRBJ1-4	ASSFGTGVEKLF
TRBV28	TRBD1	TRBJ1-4	ASSLTGTEVFEKLF
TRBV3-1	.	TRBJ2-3	ASSQDWLGLARDTQY
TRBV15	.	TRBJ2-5	ATSRVIQETQY
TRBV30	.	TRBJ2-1	AFSLEAGLNEQF
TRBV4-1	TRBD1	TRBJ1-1	ASSRGQVTEAF
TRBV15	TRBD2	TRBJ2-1	ATSKRLAGGPTYNEQF
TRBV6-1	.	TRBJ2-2	ASNPAVGVGELF
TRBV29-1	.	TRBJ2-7	SVSGLGAYEQY
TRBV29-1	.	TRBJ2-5	SVELRDPTAWGETQY
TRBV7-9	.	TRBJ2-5	ASSPPGPQETQY
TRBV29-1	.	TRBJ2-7	SAASSYEQY
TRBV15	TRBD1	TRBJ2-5	ATSRDPGGKETQY
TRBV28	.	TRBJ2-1	ASASNEQF
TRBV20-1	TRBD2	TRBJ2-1	SARVIGLAGAYNEQF
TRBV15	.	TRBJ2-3	ATRRKGPNGVPLGDTQY
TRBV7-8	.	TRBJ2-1	ASSPPGKGPTGYNEQF
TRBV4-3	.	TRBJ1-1	ASSQATLGFSEAF
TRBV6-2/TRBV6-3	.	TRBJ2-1	ASTWTAPNHNEQF
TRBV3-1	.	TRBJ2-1	ASSPFGATHNEQF
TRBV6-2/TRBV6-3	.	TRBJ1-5	ASSWDVSNQPQH
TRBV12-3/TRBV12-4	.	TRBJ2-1	ASSSRSYNEQF
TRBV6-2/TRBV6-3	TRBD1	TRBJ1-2	ASRRGQGGYGYT
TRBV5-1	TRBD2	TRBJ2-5	ASSPSGTSGETQY
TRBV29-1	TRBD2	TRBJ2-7	SVEGTSGTYEQY
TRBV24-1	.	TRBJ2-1	ATSERSYNEQF
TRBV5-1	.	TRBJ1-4	ASSLEQLWGGEKLF
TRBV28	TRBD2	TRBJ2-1	AVRSSGSLYEQF
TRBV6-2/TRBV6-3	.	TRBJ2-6	ASSYSRVTSGANVLT
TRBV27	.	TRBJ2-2	ASSFRQENTGELF
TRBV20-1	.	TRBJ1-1	SARLGQGSSEAF
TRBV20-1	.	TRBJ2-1	SARDPAGSYNEQF